This TCR beta chain was captured by sequencing in a study of T cell clones after liver transplantation. The germline V gene encodes CDR1 MNHEY and CDR2 SVGAGI. Trimming left V 4 bases short and J 6 bases short, with 19 bases between. This CDR3 is built from 15 residues. Profiling relied on immunoSEQ multiplex PCR, and the TCRdb table lists in-frame clones only, not all of them. The repertoire has tens of thousands of clones, about 84% of them found once; the top ten carry more than 0.45%. This TCR was recovered from a human patient who received a liver transplant. Some T cells may have come from the graft donor. This sample comprised CD4+ T cells from blood, obtained 45 to 47 months after liver transplant. The J gene is TRBJ2-7, the V gene TRBV6-5; tentatively, D is TRBD1 (6 bases). The CDR3 here is CASSSGTDSQVEQYF. DNA for the CDR3: TGTGCCAGCAGTTCCGGGACGGACAGTCAGGTCGAGCAGTACTTC.